The 6 T cell receptor beta chains presented below share a single source sample, sequenced in a study of blood T cell repertoires in COVID-19. Produced via immunoSEQ multiplex PCR; TCRdb's table is partial and in-frame only. This table has around 170,000 clones, about 74% appearing once. Sequencing input: peripheral blood. These receptors all stem from a woman of 80 years or more with acute or convalescent COVID-19.

The V and J genes are TRBV6-4 and TRBJ1-3; D gene unclear. This CDR3 has 12 amino acids. The V gene's germline CDR1 is MRHNA and CDR2 SNTAGT. Trimming took off 8 bases at V and 5 bases at J, with 10 bases between the two ends. CDR3 bases: TGTGCCAGCCGGAGGGTTCGAAACACCATATATTTT. Residues: CASRRVRNTIYF.

The chain is built from TRBV9 and TRBJ1-2; 11 bases map to TRBD1. This CDR3 has 16 residues. The junction had 8 bases not matched to a gene; V was cut back by 2 bases and J by 5 bases. Germline CDR1 reads SGDLS; CDR2 reads YYNGEE. CDR3 residues: CASSVGTGGQQYGYTF. DNA of the CDR3: TGTGCCAGCAGCGTTGGGACAGGGGGACAACAATATGGCTACACCTTC.

The chain carries TRBV7-8 and TRBJ2-3, with 10 bases lining up with TRBD1. Germline trimming cut 4 bases from V and 5 bases from J; bases unmatched to any gene: 6. Germline V lookup: CDR1 SGHVS, CDR2 FQNEAQ. This CDR3 has 15 amino acids. For the CDR3, the DNA is TGTGCCAGCAGCTCGACAGACAGGGGGCGAGATACGCAGTATTTT. This translates into CASSSTDRGRDTQYF.

The chain recombines TRBV6-2 or TRBV6-3 with TRBJ2-2; a possible D gene is TRBD2 (5 bases). Germline V gene sequence: CDR1 MNHEY, CDR2 SVGEGT. CDR3 length equals 17 residues. V was pared by 2 bases and J by 4 bases, with 17 bases between. The CDR3 sequence is CASSYRLTRTGTGELFF. The CDR3, as DNA: TGTGCCAGCAGTTACCGACTCACTAGGACGGGCACCGGGGAGCTGTTTTTT.

V usage is TRBV28 and J usage is TRBJ2-3; tentatively, D is TRBD2 (6 bases). The CDR3 length is 15 residues. The germline V gene has CDR1 MDHEN and CDR2 SYDVKM. The V end lost 3 bases, the J end lost 4 bases, and 14 bases lay between the germline ends. CDR3 nucleotide sequence: TGTGCCAGCAGTTTTCGGGGGATGGGGGCAGATACGCAGTATTTT. Its translation is CASSFRGMGADTQYF.

The chain uses TRBV29-1 and TRBJ2-5, with TRBD1 as a possible D gene (7 bases). Germline CDR1 is SQVTM and CDR2 is ANQGSEA. This CDR3 has 13 amino acids. With 6 bases removed from V and 0 bases from J, the gap between germline ends came to 11 bases. CDR3 in DNA: TGCAGCGTGGAGGGACAGAACCAAGAGACCCAGTACTTC. It specifies CSVEGQNQETQYF.